The 21 T cell receptor beta chains presented below share a single source sample, sequenced in a study of T-cell memory formation after mild COVID-19 (TCRdb year 2021). Receptor amplification or capture employed 5' RACE. Sequenced using an Illumina NovaSeq 6000. The public reads were reprocessed in TCRdb via fastp at Q25 and MiXCR, keeping in-frame beta chains. All rows with the same CDR3 protein become a single entry with the most common DNA and genes. The sample profile shows around 470,000 distinct CDR3 sequences; approximately 20% of them were found once. 7.5% to 10% of the sample comes from the top ten. The sample taken for sequencing was PBMCs or a T cell subset sorted from them (not recorded which). The receptor source for this set is an adult woman who had mild COVID-19 (a few samples of this study predate the infection). The sample titles of this study are shuffled in the database, so cell type and time point are left out; the donor was told from shared clones.

The count of this clonotype is one. The rearrangement joins TRBV19 to TRBJ2-3; TRBD2 agrees at 9 bases. Trimming removed 4 bases from V and 3 bases from J; junction bases left unmatched: 5. Germline CDR1 LNHDA, CDR2 SQIVND (reference sequence). CDR3 length: 15 residues. For the CDR3, the DNA is TGTGCCAGTAGTACGGGACTAGCTAGGACAGATACGCAGTATTTT. It specifies CASSTGLARTDTQYF.

This chain uses TRBV14 with TRBJ2-1, with TRBD2 matching over 9 bases. Germline lookup yields CDR1 SGHDN and CDR2 FVKESK. V was clipped by 0 bases and J by 7 bases; unmatched bases: 10. There are 17 residues in the CDR3. CDR3 protein: CASSQDPGLAGLNEQFF. The CDR3, as DNA: TGTGCCAGCAGCCAAGATCCCGGCCTAGCGGGGTTAAATGAGCAGTTCTTC.

The V and J genes are TRBV7-9 and TRBJ2-2, with TRBD1 as a possible D gene (5 bases). This CDR3 contains 17 residues. The germline V gene encodes CDR1 SEHNR and CDR2 FQNEAQ (reference sequence). V lost 5 bases, J lost 7 bases, and 23 bases lay in between. The CDR3 bases are TGTGCCAGCAGCCCTTCCCCGGCAGGGATCCACATCGGGGAGCTGTTTTTT. Translating it yields CASSPSPAGIHIGELFF.

Only a few counts were recorded for this clonotype. The chain carries TRBV12-3 or TRBV12-4 and TRBJ2-6, with D possibly being TRBD1 (5 bases). With 5 bases removed from V and 1 base from J, the gap between germline ends came to 9 bases. The CDR3 is made up of 15 amino acids. The CDR3 DNA is TGTGCCAGCAGTCCGACAGTTTCTGGGGCCAACGTCCTGACTTTC. As protein: CASSPTVSGANVLTF.

V usage is TRBV3-1 and J usage is TRBJ2-1; D unclear. The CDR3 totals 13 residues. Germline CDR1 is LGHDT and CDR2 is YNNKEL (reference sequence). Between the trimmed V and J ends, which lost 10 bases and 7 bases, there was a span of 17 bases. The CDR3 sequence is CATSREMGNEQFF. The CDR3 coding sequence is TGTGCCACCTCCCGAGAGATGGGGAATGAGCAGTTCTTC.

The V and J genes are TRBV27 and TRBJ2-7; either TRBD1 or TRBD2 may fit D (7 bases each). Germline V gene sequence: CDR1 MNHEY, CDR2 SMNVEV (reference sequence). The CDR3 loop spans 14 amino acids. The V end lost 11 bases, the J end lost 0 bases, and 17 bases lay between the germline ends. This CDR3 reads CAAGRGQHSYEQYF. CDR3 sequence (DNA): TGTGCCGCGGGGAGGGGACAGCACTCCTACGAGCAGTACTTC.

This sequence joins TRBV29-1 and TRBJ2-7; D unresolved. Germline V CDR1 and CDR2: SQVTM, ANQGSEA. The ends were cut back, 6 bases at V and 3 bases at J, with 12 bases in the middle. The CDR3 has 12 amino acids. The CDR3 nucleotides read TGCAGCGTAGAGACGGACGGCTACGAGCAGTACTTC. Protein: CSVETDGYEQYF.

The chain uses TRBV20-1 and TRBJ2-1; D gene ambiguous. Germline CDR1 is DFQATT and CDR2 is SNEGSKA (reference sequence). CDR3 length equals 13 residues. Between the trimmed V and J ends, which lost 3 bases and 7 bases, there was a span of 13 bases. This CDR3 reads CSASVPPLNEQFF. The CDR3 bases are TGCAGTGCTAGCGTCCCCCCTCTTAATGAGCAGTTCTTC.

This clonotype occurred a few times. This chain uses TRBV7-9 with TRBJ1-1, with a possible D match to TRBD1 (6 bases). Trimming removed 4 bases from V and 0 bases from J, with 21 bases in between. This CDR3 contains 18 residues. Germline assignment: CDR1 SEHNR and CDR2 FQNEAQ (reference sequence). DNA for the CDR3: TGTGCCAGCAGCTACCCCCCCCGGAGAGGGGGTATGAACACTGAAGCTTTCTTT. Amino acid sequence: CASSYPPRRGGMNTEAFF.

Only a few counts were recorded for this clonotype. The V call is TRBV20-1, the J call TRBJ1-1, with D perhaps matching TRBD1 (6 bases). CDR1 is DFQATT, CDR2 SNEGSKA, per germline (reference sequence). V shed 0 bases and J shed 4 bases, with 12 bases lying between them. The CDR3 totals 14 residues. CDR3 region: CSARDTGRSTEAFF. In DNA, the CDR3 is TGCAGTGCTAGAGACACAGGGAGGAGCACTGAAGCTTTCTTT.

In its sample, this clonotype was seen a few times. V is TRBV2 and J is TRBJ1-2, with no clear D. Germline V gives CDR1 SNHLY, CDR2 FYNNEI. Trimming stripped 5 bases from V and 8 bases from J, with 27 bases between. The CDR3 covers 17 residues. CDR3 DNA: TGTGCCAGCAGTCCCTCCTACATGGACTTGTCGATATGGGGCTACACCTTC. This sequence encodes CASSPSYMDLSIWGYTF.

This clonotype was counted ten times or more. The chain couples TRBV5-1 to TRBJ2-7; perhaps TRBD1 as D (6 bases). Germline V gives CDR1 SGHRS, CDR2 YFSETQ. The CDR3 has 15 residues. Between the trimmed V and J ends, which lost 4 bases and 3 bases, there was a span of 17 bases. The CDR3 here is CASSKDGTSRYEQYF. Written as DNA, the CDR3 is TGCGCCAGCAGCAAGGATGGGACAAGTCGCTACGAGCAGTACTTC.

This chain uses TRBV28 with TRBJ2-5; the D is unclear. The germline V and J ends were trimmed by 2 bases and 7 bases, with 14 bases remaining between them. The length of the CDR3 is 14 residues. Germline V lookup: CDR1 MDHEN, CDR2 SYDVKM. CDR3 nucleotide sequence: TGTGCCAGCAGTTTAGGTCTAAACGTGCGGACCCAGTACTTC. Its protein product is CASSLGLNVRTQYF.

This clonotype has only a few counts. CDR3 bases: TGTGCCAGCAGCCCCGACAGGGTCCTCTACAATGAGCAGTTCTTC. Amino acid sequence: CASSPDRVLYNEQFF. The chain employs TRBV6-2 or TRBV6-3 and TRBJ2-1; 7 nucleotides align to TRBD1. Per germline, CDR1 MNHEY and CDR2 SVGEGT. This CDR3 is 15 amino acids long. V was pared by 6 bases and J by 3 bases, with 8 bases of the junction left unmatched.

This chain joins TRBV24-1 and TRBJ1-2; D is uncertain. Between the trimmed V and J ends, which lost 3 bases and 4 bases, there was a span of 8 bases. This CDR3 has 13 residues. CDR1 is KGHDR, CDR2 SFDVKD, per germline. The DNA of the CDR3 is TGTGCCACCAGTGATGTCGGGATCTATGGCTACACCTTC. The encoded protein is CATSDVGIYGYTF.

In its sample, this clonotype was seen a few times. This chain links TRBV12-3 or TRBV12-4 with TRBJ2-4; 8 nucleotides agree with TRBD1. The CDR3 has 14 residues. V lost 6 bases to trimming and J lost 2 bases; unmatched junction nucleotides: 3. Here the CDR3 reads CASSPGGTKNIQYF. DNA for the CDR3: TGTGCCAGCAGCCCAGGGGGCACCAAAAACATTCAGTACTTC.

This clonotype was seen only a few times. This rearrangement joins TRBV10-3 to TRBJ1-1; D uncertain. Germline V gene data show CDR1 as ENHRY and CDR2 as SYGVKD. The V and J ends lost 2 bases and 0 bases respectively, with 7 bases between them. CDR3 size: 14 residues. In nucleotides, the CDR3 is TGTGCCATCAGTGAGACAGAAATGAACACTGAAGCTTTCTTT. Translation: CAISETEMNTEAFF.

The sample holds a few counts of this clonotype. The chain joins TRBV5-1 to TRBJ1-1; no definite D call. The CDR3 extends over 14 amino acids. Trimming stripped 1 base from V and 5 bases from J, with 12 bases between. CDR1 is SGHRS and CDR2 is YFSETQ in the germline V gene. The CDR3 sequence is CASSLPSLGTEAFF. The CDR3 bases are TGCGCCAGCAGCTTGCCCTCTTTGGGAACTGAAGCTTTCTTT.

This clonotype was counted a few times. This chain connects TRBV6-1 to TRBJ1-2, with TRBD1 matching 8 bases. The length of the CDR3 is 15 residues. V shed 2 bases and J 2 bases; nucleotides not matched to a gene: 4. Per germline, CDR1 MNHNS and CDR2 SASEGT. CDR3 residues: CASSERTGPNYGYTF. In nucleotides, the CDR3 is TGTGCCAGCAGTGAACGGACAGGGCCAAACTATGGCTACACCTTC.

The CDR3 region has the DNA TGTGCCAGCAGCTCCCGTTTTCGGACTAGCGGATCGGGGGCCTACGAGCAGTACTTC. It is translated as CASSSRFRTSGSGAYEQYF. V usage is TRBV5-6 and J usage is TRBJ2-7; 10 positions agree with TRBD2. The CDR3 runs 19 residues. CDR1 and CDR2 (germline): SGHDT, YYEEEE. Germline trimming cut 3 bases from V and 2 bases from J; bases unmatched to any gene: 17.

This clonotype appeared a few times. The gene calls are TRBV12-3 or TRBV12-4 and TRBJ2-5; TRBD2 matches 11 bases. V gave up 4 bases and J gave up 5 bases; unmatched junction bases: 9. The CDR3 is 16 residues long. The CDR3 sequence is CASSSTRLAGLETQYF. The CDR3 coding sequence is TGTGCCAGCAGTTCCACCCGACTAGCGGGGCTGGAGACCCAGTACTTC.